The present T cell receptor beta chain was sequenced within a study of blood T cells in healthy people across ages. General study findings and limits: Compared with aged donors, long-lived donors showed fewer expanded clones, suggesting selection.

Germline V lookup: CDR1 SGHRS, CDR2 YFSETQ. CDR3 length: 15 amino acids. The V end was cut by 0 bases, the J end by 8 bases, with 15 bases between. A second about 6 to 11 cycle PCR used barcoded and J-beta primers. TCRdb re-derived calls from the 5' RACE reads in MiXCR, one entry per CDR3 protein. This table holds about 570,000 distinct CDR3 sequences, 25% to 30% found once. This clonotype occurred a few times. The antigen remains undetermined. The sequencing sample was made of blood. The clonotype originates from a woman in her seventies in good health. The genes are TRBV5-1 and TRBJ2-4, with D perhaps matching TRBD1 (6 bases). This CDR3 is CASSLDRARGDIQYF. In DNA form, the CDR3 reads TGCGCCAGCAGCTTGGACAGGGCCAGGGGAGACATTCAGTACTTC. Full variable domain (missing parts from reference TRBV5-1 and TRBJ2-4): KAGVTQTPRYLIKTRGQQVTLSCSPISGHRSVSWYQQTPGQGLQFLFEYFSETQRNKGNFPGRFSGRQFSNSRSEMNVSTLELGDSALYLCASSLDRARGDIQYFGAGTRLSVL.